This T cell receptor (beta chain) was identified during a study of blood T cell repertoires in COVID-19. Across the whole study: The United States, Italy and Spain were the sources of the acute and convalescent COVID-19 samples. The cDNA or gDNA used as material had been derived from T cells, B-cell-depleted T cells, or PBMCs.

Per the study methods: Reference gene primers were amplified, and this amplification served to estimate nucleated cell counts. Libraries were prepared by immunoSEQ multiplex PCR; TCRdb keeps only in-frame clonotypes and omits some of them. That table gives V, J and clone size, and the DNA gave D and trimming. The data show roughly 78,000 clones, with approximately 86% seen just once and approximately 1.9% held by the top ten. The sequence derives from a woman aged 55 to 70 with acute or convalescent COVID-19. Sequencing was carried out using peripheral blood.

The CDR3 reads CASRGGSGMNTEAFF. The CDR3 DNA is TGTGCCAGCAGGGGAGGGAGTGGCATGAACACTGAAGCTTTCTTT. This chain joins TRBV19 and TRBJ1-1; weak D call: TRBD1 (6 bases). Germline V CDR1 and CDR2: LNHDA, SQIVND (reference sequence). Trimming removed 9 bases at V and 0 bases at J, with 17 bases between. The length of the CDR3 is 15 residues.